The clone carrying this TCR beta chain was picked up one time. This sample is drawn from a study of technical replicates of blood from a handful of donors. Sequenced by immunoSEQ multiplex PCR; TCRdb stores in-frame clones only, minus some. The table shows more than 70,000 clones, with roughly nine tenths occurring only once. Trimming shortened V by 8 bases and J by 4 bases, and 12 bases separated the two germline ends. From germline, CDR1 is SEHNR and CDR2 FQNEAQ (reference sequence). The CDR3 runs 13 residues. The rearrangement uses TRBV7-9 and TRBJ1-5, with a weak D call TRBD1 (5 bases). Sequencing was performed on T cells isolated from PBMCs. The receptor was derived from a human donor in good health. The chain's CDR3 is CASSGRANQPQHF. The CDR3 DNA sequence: TGTGCCAGCTCCGGCAGGGCGAATCAGCCCCAGCATTTT.